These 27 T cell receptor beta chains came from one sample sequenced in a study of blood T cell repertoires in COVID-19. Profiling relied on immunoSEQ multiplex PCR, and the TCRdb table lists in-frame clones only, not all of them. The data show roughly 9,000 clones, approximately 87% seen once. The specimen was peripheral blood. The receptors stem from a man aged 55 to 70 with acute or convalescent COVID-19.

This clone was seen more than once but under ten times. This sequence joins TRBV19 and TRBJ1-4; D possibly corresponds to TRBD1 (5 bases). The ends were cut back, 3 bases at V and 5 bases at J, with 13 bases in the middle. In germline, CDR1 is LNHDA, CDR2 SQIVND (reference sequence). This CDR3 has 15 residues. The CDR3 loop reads CASSIGAGINEKLFF. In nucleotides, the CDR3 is TGTGCCAGTAGTATTGGAGCAGGGATAAATGAAAAACTGTTTTTT.

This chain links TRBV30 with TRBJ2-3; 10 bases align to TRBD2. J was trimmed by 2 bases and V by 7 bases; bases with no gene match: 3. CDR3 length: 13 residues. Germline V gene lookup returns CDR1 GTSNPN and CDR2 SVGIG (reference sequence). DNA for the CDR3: TGTGCCTTTACTAGCGGGAACACAGATACGCAGTATTTT. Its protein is CAFTSGNTDTQYF.

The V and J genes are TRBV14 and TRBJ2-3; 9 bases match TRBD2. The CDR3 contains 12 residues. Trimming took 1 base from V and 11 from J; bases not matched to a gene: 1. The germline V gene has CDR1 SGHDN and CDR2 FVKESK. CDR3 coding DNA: TGTGCCAGCAGCCAAGCACTAGCGGGGCAGTATTTT. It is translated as CASSQALAGQYF.

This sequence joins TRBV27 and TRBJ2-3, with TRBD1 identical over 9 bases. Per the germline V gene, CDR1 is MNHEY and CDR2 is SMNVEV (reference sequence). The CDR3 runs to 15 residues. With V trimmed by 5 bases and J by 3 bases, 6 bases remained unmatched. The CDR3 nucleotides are TGTGCCAGCAGTCCACGGACAGGGGCAACAGATACGCAGTATTTT. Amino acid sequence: CASSPRTGATDTQYF.

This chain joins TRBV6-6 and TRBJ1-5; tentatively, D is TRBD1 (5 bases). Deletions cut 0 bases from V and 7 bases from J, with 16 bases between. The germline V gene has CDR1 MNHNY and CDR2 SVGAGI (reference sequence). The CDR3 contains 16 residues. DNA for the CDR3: TGTGCCAGCAGTTACTCCCCGGGGGGAAAGGAACAGCCCCAGCATTTT. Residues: CASSYSPGGKEQPQHF.

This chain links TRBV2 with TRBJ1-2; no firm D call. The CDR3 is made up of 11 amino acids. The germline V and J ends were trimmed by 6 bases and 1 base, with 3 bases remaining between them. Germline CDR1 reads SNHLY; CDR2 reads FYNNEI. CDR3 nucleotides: TGTGCCAGCAGCGTTAACTATGGCTACACCTTC. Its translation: CASSVNYGYTF.

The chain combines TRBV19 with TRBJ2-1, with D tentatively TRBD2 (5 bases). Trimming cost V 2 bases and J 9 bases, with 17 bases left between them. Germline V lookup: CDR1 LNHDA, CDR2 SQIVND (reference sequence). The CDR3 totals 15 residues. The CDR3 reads CASSIQTGWPLEQFF. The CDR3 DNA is TGTGCCAGTAGTATACAGACGGGATGGCCCCTTGAGCAGTTCTTC.

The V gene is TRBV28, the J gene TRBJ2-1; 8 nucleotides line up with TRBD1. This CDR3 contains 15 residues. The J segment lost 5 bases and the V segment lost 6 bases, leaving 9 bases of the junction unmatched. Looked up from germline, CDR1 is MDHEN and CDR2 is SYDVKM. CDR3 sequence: CASRYQGAVDNEQFF. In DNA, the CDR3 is TGTGCCAGCAGGTACCAGGGGGCAGTGGACAATGAGCAGTTCTTC.

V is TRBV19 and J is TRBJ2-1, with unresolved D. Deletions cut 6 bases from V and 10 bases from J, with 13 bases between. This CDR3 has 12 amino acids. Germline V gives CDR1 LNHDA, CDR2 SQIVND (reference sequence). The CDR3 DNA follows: TGTGCCAGTAGGAGAGAGCTCGAGGAGCAGTTCTTC. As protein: CASRRELEEQFF.

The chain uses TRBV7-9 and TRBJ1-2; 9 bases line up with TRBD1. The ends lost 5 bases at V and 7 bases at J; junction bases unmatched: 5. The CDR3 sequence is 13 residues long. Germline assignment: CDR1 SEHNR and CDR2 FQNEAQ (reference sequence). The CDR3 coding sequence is TGTGCCAGCAGCCCTGGACAGGGGTCTGGCTACACCTTC. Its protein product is CASSPGQGSGYTF.

The CDR3 DNA is TGTGCCAGCCTGGACAGGGCAACAGATACGCAGTATTTT. Amino acid sequence: CASLDRATDTQYF. This rearrangement joins TRBV5-8 to TRBJ2-3; 8 bases are a match to TRBD1. V shed 7 bases and J 3 bases; nucleotides not matched to a gene: 4. This CDR3 is built from 13 residues. CDR1 SGHTS and CDR2 YDEGEE come from the germline V gene.

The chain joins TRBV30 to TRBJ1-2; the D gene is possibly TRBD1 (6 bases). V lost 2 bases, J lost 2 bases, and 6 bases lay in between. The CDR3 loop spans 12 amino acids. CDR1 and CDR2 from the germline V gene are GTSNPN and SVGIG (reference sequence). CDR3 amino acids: CAWSQGNYGYTF. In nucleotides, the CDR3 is TGTGCCTGGAGTCAGGGGAACTATGGCTACACCTTC. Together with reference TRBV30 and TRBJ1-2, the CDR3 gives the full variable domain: SQTIHQWPATLVQPVGSPLSLECTVEGTSNPNLYWYRQAAGRGLQLLFYSVGIGQISSEVPQNLSASRPQDRQFILSSKKLLLSDSGFYLCAWSQGNYGYTFGSGTRLTVV.

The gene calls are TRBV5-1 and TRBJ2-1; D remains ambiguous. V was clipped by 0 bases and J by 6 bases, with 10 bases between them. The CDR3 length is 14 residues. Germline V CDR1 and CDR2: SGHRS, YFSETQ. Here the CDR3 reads CASSLAAGLNEQFF. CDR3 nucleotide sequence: TGCGCCAGCAGCTTGGCCGCAGGCCTCAATGAGCAGTTCTTC. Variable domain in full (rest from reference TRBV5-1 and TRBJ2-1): KAGVTQTPRYLIKTRGQQVTLSCSPISGHRSVSWYQQTPGQGLQFLFEYFSETQRNKGNFPGRFSGRQFSNSRSEMNVSTLELGDSALYLCASSLAAGLNEQFFGPGTRLTVL.

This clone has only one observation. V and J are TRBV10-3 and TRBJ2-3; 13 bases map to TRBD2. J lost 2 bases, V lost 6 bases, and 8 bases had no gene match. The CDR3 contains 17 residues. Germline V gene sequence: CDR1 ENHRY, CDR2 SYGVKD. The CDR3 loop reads CAISLGLAGLTTDTQYF. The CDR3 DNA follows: TGTGCCATCAGCCTGGGACTAGCGGGACTCACCACAGATACGCAGTATTTT.

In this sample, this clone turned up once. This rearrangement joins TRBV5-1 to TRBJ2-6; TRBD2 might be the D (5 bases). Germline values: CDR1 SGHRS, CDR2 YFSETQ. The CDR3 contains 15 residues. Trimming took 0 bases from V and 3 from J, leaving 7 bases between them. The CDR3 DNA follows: TGCGCCAGCAGCTTGGTGGGGAGTGGGGCCAACGTCCTGACTTTC. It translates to CASSLVGSGANVLTF.

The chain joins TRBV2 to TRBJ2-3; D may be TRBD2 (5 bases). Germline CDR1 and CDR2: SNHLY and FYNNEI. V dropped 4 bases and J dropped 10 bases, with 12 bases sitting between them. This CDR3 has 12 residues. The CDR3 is CASSGTPEAQYF. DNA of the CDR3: TGTGCCAGCAGTGGGACTCCCGAGGCGCAGTATTTT.

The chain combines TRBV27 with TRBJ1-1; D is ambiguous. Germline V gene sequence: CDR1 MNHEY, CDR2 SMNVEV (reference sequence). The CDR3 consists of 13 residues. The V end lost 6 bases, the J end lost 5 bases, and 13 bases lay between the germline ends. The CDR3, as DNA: TGTGCCAGCAGCCCCCGACCGGGGACTGAAGCTTTCTTT. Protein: CASSPRPGTEAFF.

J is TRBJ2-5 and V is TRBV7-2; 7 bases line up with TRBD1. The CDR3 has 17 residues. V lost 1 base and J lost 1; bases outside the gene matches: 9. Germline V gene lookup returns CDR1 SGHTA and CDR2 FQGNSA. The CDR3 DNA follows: TGTGCCAGCAGCTTAGTAGAGACAGGGCTAATCCAAGAGACCCAGTACTTC. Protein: CASSLVETGLIQETQYF. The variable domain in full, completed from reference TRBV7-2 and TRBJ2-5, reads GAGVSQSPSNKVTEKGKDVELRCDPISGHTALYWYRQSLGQGLEFLIYFQGNSAPDKSGLPSDRFSAERTGGSVSTLTIQRTQQEDSAVYLCASSLVETGLIQETQYFGPGTRLLVL.

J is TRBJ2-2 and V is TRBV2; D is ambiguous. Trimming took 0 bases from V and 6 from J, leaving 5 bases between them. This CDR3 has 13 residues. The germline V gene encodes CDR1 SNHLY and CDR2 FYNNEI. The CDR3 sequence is CASSEAEPGELFF. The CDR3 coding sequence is TGTGCCAGCAGTGAAGCCGAGCCCGGGGAGCTGTTTTTT. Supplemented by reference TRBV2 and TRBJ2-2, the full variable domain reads EPEVTQTPSHQVTQMGQEVILRCVPISNHLYFYWYRQILGQKVEFLVSFYNNEISEKSEIFDDQFSVERPDGSNFTLKIRSTKLEDSAMYFCASSEAEPGELFFGEGSRLTVL.

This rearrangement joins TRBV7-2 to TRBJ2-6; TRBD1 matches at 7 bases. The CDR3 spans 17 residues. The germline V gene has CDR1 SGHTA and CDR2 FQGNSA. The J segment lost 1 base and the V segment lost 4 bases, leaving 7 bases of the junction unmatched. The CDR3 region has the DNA TGTGCCAGCAGCTCGACAGGGATGGAGTCTGGGGCCAACGTCCTGACTTTC. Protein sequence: CASSSTGMESGANVLTF.

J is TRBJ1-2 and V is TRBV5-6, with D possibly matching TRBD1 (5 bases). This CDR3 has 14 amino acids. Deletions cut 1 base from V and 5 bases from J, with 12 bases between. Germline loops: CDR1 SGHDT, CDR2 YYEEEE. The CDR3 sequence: CASSLRRGSYGYTF. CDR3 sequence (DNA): TGTGCCAGCAGCTTGAGAAGGGGATCGTATGGCTACACCTTC.

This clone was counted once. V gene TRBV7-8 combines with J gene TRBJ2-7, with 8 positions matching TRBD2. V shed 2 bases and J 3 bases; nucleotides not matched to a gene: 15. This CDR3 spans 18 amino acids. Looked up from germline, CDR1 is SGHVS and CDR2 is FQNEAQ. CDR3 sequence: CASSLFVSVTSVNYEQYV. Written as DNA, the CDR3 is TGTGCCAGCAGCTTATTTGTGTCGGTGACTAGCGTCAACTACGAGCAGTACGTC.

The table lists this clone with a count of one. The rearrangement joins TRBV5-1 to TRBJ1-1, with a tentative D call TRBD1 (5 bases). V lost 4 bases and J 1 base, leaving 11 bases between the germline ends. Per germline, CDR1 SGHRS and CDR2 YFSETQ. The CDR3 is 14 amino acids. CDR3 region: CASSATQGNTEAFF. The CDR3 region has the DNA TGCGCCAGCAGCGCCACCCAGGGGAACACTGAAGCTTTCTTT.

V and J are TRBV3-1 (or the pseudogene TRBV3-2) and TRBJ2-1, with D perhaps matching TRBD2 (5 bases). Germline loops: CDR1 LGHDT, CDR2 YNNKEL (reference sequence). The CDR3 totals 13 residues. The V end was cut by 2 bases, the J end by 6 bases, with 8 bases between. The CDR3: CASSQWELNEQFF. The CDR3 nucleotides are TGTGCCAGCAGCCAATGGGAGCTCAATGAGCAGTTCTTC.

CDR3 nucleotides: TGTGCCAGCAGCGGAGGGCAGACAAAGGTTCGGTTCTTC. The encoded protein is CASSGGQTKVRFF. J is TRBJ2-1 and V is TRBV7-2, with D possibly matching TRBD2 (6 bases). The CDR3 is 13 residues long. Trimming left V 5 bases short and J 15 bases short, with 20 bases between. Germline CDR1 and CDR2: SGHTA and FQGNSA.

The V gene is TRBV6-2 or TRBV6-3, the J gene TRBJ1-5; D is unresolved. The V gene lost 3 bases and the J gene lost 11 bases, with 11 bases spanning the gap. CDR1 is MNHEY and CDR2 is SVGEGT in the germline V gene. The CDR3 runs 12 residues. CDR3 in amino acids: CASSYRLPAQHF. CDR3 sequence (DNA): TGTGCCAGCAGTTATCGATTGCCAGCCCAGCATTTT.

Here the CDR3 DNA reads TGTGCCAGTAGGCTAGCGGGGGGTGCGGGAGATACGCAGTATTTT. This codes for CASRLAGGAGDTQYF. V gene TRBV19 combines with J gene TRBJ2-3; 11 bases match TRBD2. Germline trimming cut 6 bases from V and 5 bases from J; bases unmatched to any gene: 7. Germline V gene sequence: CDR1 LNHDA, CDR2 SQIVND (reference sequence). The CDR3 contains 15 residues.